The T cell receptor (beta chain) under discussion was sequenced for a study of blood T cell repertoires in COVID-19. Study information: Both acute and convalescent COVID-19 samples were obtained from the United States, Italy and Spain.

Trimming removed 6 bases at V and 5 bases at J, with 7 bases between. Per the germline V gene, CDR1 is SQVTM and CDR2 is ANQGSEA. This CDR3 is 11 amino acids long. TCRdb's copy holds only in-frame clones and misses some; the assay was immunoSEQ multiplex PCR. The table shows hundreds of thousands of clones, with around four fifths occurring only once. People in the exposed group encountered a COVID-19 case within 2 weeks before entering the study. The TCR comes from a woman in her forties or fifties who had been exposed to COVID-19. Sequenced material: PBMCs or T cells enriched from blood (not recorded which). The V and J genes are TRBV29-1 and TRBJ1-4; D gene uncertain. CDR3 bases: TGCAGCGTCCCCCAAAATGAAAAACTGTTTTTT. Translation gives CSVPQNEKLFF. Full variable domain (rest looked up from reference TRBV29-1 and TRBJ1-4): SAVISQKPSRDICQRGTSLTIQCQVDSQVTMMFWYRQQPGQSLTLIATANQGSEATYESGFVIDKFPISRPNLTFSTLTVSNMSPEDSSIYLCSVPQNEKLFFGSGTQLSVL.